This T cell receptor beta chain was sequenced during a study of graft-versus-host responses after intestinal transplantation. TCRdb keeps only in-frame clones here, not all; method: immunoSEQ multiplex PCR. The sample contains some 4,000 clones, around 70% of which appear only once. This clone was observed a few times. Its antigen is not identified. Investigators treated the graft tissue so that it released intraepithelial and lamina propria lymphocytes. Trimming removed 3 bases at V and 5 bases at J, with 17 bases between. This CDR3 has 15 residues. Germline CDR1 and CDR2: MDHEN and SYDVKM. Findings and caveats of the study: Recipient-marrow GvH clones were detected, some having first appeared in ileum or blood.

The TCR was taken from a human patient who received an intestinal transplant, so some T cells may come from the graft donor. This chain uses TRBV28 with TRBJ2-7, with D tentatively TRBD2 (6 bases). The sample in question was ileum tissue, obtained around 1,000 days after intestinal transplantation. CDR3 coding DNA: TGTGCCAGCAGTTTGGAGGGGAAGTGGGATGACGAGCAGTACTTC. It yields the protein CASSLEGKWDDEQYF.